The next 13 T cell receptor beta chains were all read from a single sample in a study of shared clonotypes between healthy human individuals. Naive CD8 cells were CD45RO-negative, positively selected for CCR7, excluding terminally differentiated effector memory CD45RA+ cells. TCRdb's copy holds only in-frame clones and misses some; the assay was immunoSEQ multiplex PCR. The table lists about 1,900,000 clones, about 94% of them singletons. Sequenced material: naive CD8+ T cells sorted from blood. The receptors stem from a man younger than 30 in good health.

The chain links TRBV7-9 to TRBJ2-6; 9 bases fit TRBD1. Germline V gene lookup returns CDR1 SEHNR and CDR2 FQNEAQ (reference sequence). The CDR3 runs 19 residues. V dropped 4 bases and J dropped 2; count of bases not matched to a gene: 12. The CDR3 DNA reads as TGTGCCAGCAGCTCGCGAACAAACAGGGGGCAAGCTGGGGCCAACGTCCTGACTTTC. Translation: CASSSRTNRGQAGANVLTF.

V usage is TRBV27 and J usage is TRBJ2-7; possible D gene TRBD1, 5 bases. Per germline, CDR1 MNHEY and CDR2 SMNVEV (reference sequence). Trimming cost V 0 bases and J 3 bases, with 9 bases left between them. This CDR3 is built from 14 residues. The CDR3 region is CASSLSSRVYEQYF. The CDR3 DNA sequence: TGTGCCAGCAGTTTATCCTCCAGGGTCTACGAGCAGTACTTC.

V gene TRBV30 combines with J gene TRBJ1-5; D ambiguous. This CDR3 comprises 15 residues. CDR1 is GTSNPN and CDR2 is SVGIG in the germline V gene (reference sequence). Trimming pared 0 bases from V and 5 bases from J, leaving 14 bases between. CDR3 sequence (DNA): TGTGCCTGGAGTGTAGCGGAAACATCGGATCAGCCCCAGCATTTT. It encodes CAWSVAETSDQPQHF.

The rearrangement joins TRBV5-8 to TRBJ2-2, with TRBD2 identical over 14 bases. V shed 4 bases, J shed 6 bases, and the junction held 8 bases outside the gene matches. Germline CDR1 and CDR2: SGHTS and YDEGEE. This CDR3 region has 17 residues. CDR3 in amino acids: CASSVQGLAGAAGELFF. The CDR3 DNA is TGTGCCAGCAGCGTACAGGGACTAGCGGGAGCGGCCGGGGAGCTGTTTTTT.

The V call is TRBV7-8, the J call TRBJ2-3; 9 positions agree with TRBD1. Germline lookup yields CDR1 SGHVS and CDR2 FQNEAQ. The CDR3 covers 18 residues. J gave up 5 bases and V 6 bases, and 18 bases lay outside the gene matches. The CDR3 DNA sequence: TGTGCCAGCAGTACAACTCGGGACAGGGCCCTAAATCAAGATACGCAGTATTTT. Protein: CASSTTRDRALNQDTQYF. The variable domain in full, completed from reference TRBV7-8 and TRBJ2-3, reads GAGVSQSPRYKVAKRGQDVALRCDPISGHVSLFWYQQALGQGPEFLTYFQNEAQLDKSGLPSDRFFAERPEGSVSTLKIQRTQQEDSAVYLCASSTTRDRALNQDTQYFGPGTRLTVL.

The chain has TRBV7-9 and TRBJ2-5; 7 bases match TRBD1. V was clipped by 5 bases and J by 2 bases; unmatched bases: 5. The CDR3 loop spans 14 amino acids. Per germline, CDR1 SEHNR and CDR2 FQNEAQ (reference sequence). This chain's CDR3 is CASSHWDRQETQYF. In nucleotides, the CDR3 is TGTGCCAGCAGCCATTGGGACAGACAAGAGACCCAGTACTTC.

The V call is TRBV7-9, the J call TRBJ1-2, with a tentative D call TRBD1 (5 bases). Germline loops: CDR1 SEHNR, CDR2 FQNEAQ (reference sequence). The CDR3 sequence is 11 residues long. Trimming removed 4 bases from V and 14 bases from J, with 14 bases in between. The CDR3 loop is CASSWGYDGTF. The CDR3 bases are TGTGCCAGCAGCTGGGGGTACGACGGAACCTTC.

The chain combines TRBV28 with TRBJ2-1; no firm D call. Looked up from germline, CDR1 is MDHEN and CDR2 is SYDVKM. V was clipped by 3 bases and J by 9 bases, with 9 bases between them. CDR3 length equals 12 residues. The CDR3 loop is CASSFWGTEQFF. The CDR3 DNA follows: TGTGCCAGCAGTTTTTGGGGTACTGAGCAGTTCTTC.

Worth noting for this clone: Within the sample, other DNA sequences also encode this same CDR3. The genes are TRBV19 and TRBJ2-7; either TRBD1 or TRBD2 may fit D (5 bases each). The germline V gene has CDR1 LNHDA and CDR2 SQIVND (reference sequence). Trimming stripped 5 bases from V and 2 bases from J, with 13 bases between. CDR3 length: 14 residues. CDR3: CASSPRPGPYEQYF. In DNA form, the CDR3 reads TGTGCCAGTAGTCCCCGGCCGGGGCCCTACGAGCAGTACTTC.

V usage is TRBV10-1 and J usage is TRBJ1-1; 7 positions agree with TRBD1. CDR1 is WNHNN and CDR2 is SYGVQD in the germline V gene (reference sequence). There are 16 residues in the CDR3. V trimming: 6 bases; J trimming: 0 bases; junction bases outside the gene matches: 10. The CDR3 spells CASRGTVTFMNTEAFF. In DNA form, the CDR3 reads TGCGCCAGCAGAGGGACAGTAACATTCATGAACACTGAAGCTTTCTTT.

With respect to this clone: Other DNA variants within this sample encode the same CDR3. The V and J genes are TRBV6-5 and TRBJ1-1; D not certain. The CDR3 contains 14 residues. Germline loops: CDR1 MNHEY, CDR2 SVGAGI. Trimming took 0 bases from V and 2 from J, leaving 7 bases between them. The DNA for the CDR3 is TGTGCCAGCAGTTACTCGTTGCGTAACACTGAAGCTTTCTTT. Residues: CASSYSLRNTEAFF.

V gene TRBV9 combines with J gene TRBJ2-2; D assignment may be TRBD1 or TRBD2 (6 bases each). V dropped 6 bases and J dropped 5 bases, with 14 bases sitting between them. The germline gives CDR1 SGDLS, CDR2 YYNGEE. The CDR3 runs to 14 residues. The CDR3 DNA sequence: TGTGCCAGCAAAGGGGGAGGTGTAACCGGGGAGCTGTTTTTT. Amino acids: CASKGGGVTGELFF.

As regards this clone: In the same sample, other DNA sequences code for this CDR3. V gene TRBV6-5 combines with J gene TRBJ1-4, with a tentative D call TRBD1 (6 bases). The germline gives CDR1 MNHEY, CDR2 SVGAGI. There are 15 residues in the CDR3. V shed 0 bases and J shed 2 bases, with 7 bases lying between them. The CDR3, as DNA: TGTGCCAGCAGTTACTCGGGGGCCACTAATGAAAAACTGTTTTTT. Translating gives CASSYSGATNEKLFF.